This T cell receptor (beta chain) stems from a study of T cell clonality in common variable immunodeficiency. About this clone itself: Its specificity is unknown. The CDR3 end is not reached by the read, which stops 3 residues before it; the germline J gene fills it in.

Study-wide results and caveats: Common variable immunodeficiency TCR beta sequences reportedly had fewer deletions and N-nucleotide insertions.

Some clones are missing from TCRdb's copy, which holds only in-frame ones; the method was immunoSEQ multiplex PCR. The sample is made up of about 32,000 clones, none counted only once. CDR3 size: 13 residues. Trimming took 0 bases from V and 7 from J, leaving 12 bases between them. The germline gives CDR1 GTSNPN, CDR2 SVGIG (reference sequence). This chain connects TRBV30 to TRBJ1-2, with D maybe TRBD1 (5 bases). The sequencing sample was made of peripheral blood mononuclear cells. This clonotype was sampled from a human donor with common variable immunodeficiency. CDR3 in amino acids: CAWSVGTSIGYTF. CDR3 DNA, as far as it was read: TGTGCCTGGAGTGTAGGGACTTCCATTGGC.